The 9 T cell receptor beta chains given below trace back to one sample, sequenced in a study of cytomegalovirus exposure and HLA in healthy donors. Primers for the PCR totalled 60 Vbeta and 13 Jbeta. TCRdb's copy holds only in-frame clones and misses some; the assay was immunoSEQ multiplex PCR. The sample carries over 100,000 clones, roughly 68% recorded once. Sequencing used PBMCs. These receptors all come from a man in his thirties or forties in good health and CMV-seropositive.

This clone was recorded once. The chain links TRBV27 to TRBJ1-3, with unresolved D. The CDR3 is made up of 15 amino acids. CDR1 and CDR2 (germline): MNHEY, SMNVEV (reference sequence). Trimming removed 5 bases from V and 7 bases from J, with 18 bases in between. The CDR3 sequence is CASSPEGGLRNTIYF. The DNA of the CDR3 is TGTGCCAGCAGTCCTGAGGGAGGATTGAGGAACACCATATATTTT.

The chain links TRBV5-1 to TRBJ1-1; maybe TRBD1 (6 bases). Trimming took 0 bases from V and 1 from J, leaving 13 bases between them. CDR3 length: 16 residues. Looked up from germline, CDR1 is SGHRS and CDR2 is YFSETQ. The CDR3 bases are TGCGCCAGCAGCTTGGAACTTGGCAGGGGGAACACTGAAGCTTTCTTT. Translation gives CASSLELGRGNTEAFF.

The chain joins TRBV27 to TRBJ2-1; TRBD1 agrees at 7 bases. J was trimmed by 7 bases and V by 3 bases; bases with no gene match: 3. The CDR3 length is 13 residues. In germline, CDR1 is MNHEY, CDR2 SMNVEV (reference sequence). The CDR3 sequence is CASSLGQPNEQFF. CDR3 DNA: TGTGCCAGCAGTTTGGGACAGCCGAATGAGCAGTTCTTC.

The rearrangement joins TRBV5-1 to TRBJ2-2; D gene ambiguous. Germline assignment: CDR1 SGHRS and CDR2 YFSETQ. This CDR3 is 14 amino acids long. The V end lost 2 bases, the J end lost 3 bases, and 8 bases lay between the germline ends. For the CDR3, the DNA is TGCGCCAGCAGCTTTGACATACACACCGGGGAGCTGTTTTTT. Translating it yields CASSFDIHTGELFF. The whole variable domain, remainder taken from reference TRBV5-1 and TRBJ2-2, is KAGVTQTPRYLIKTRGQQVTLSCSPISGHRSVSWYQQTPGQGLQFLFEYFSETQRNKGNFPGRFSGRQFSNSRSEMNVSTLELGDSALYLCASSFDIHTGELFFGEGSRLTVL.

With respect to this clone: Sequence at one end of the junction differs from germline and may be a read error. The V call is TRBV6-1, the J call TRBJ2-1; a possible D gene is TRBD1 (6 bases). The CDR3 sequence is 15 residues long. Germline values: CDR1 MNHNS, CDR2 SASEGT. DNA of the CDR3: TGTGCCAGCAGTGAAGAGGCAGGGACAAACAATGAGCCGTTCTTC. Protein sequence: CASSEEAGTNNEPFF.

The V call is TRBV5-5, the J call TRBJ1-2, with 9 positions matching TRBD1. The CDR3 is 15 residues long. Losses at the gene ends were 4 bases for V and 2 bases for J; bases not matched to a gene: 6. Looked up from germline, CDR1 is SGHKS and CDR2 is YYEKEE (reference sequence). The CDR3 bases are TGTGCCAGCAGCCCCGGGACAGGGACCAACTATGGCTACACCTTC. Translated, it gives CASSPGTGTNYGYTF.

The V gene is TRBV4-1, the J gene TRBJ2-2; 9 bases are shared with TRBD1. The CDR3 has 17 residues. From germline, CDR1 is MGHRA and CDR2 YSYEKL. J gave up 6 bases and V 1 base, and 9 bases lay outside the gene matches. The CDR3 spells CASSQARTGVGAGELFF. The CDR3 DNA sequence: TGCGCCAGCAGCCAAGCTAGGACAGGGGTTGGTGCCGGGGAGCTGTTTTTT.

This clone was seen a few times. The chain recombines TRBV5-1 with TRBJ2-1; 15 nucleotides align to TRBD2. In germline, CDR1 is SGHRS, CDR2 YFSETQ. V gave up 3 bases and J gave up 0 bases; unmatched junction bases: 7. This CDR3 is built from 19 residues. CDR3 protein: CASSSTGLAGGLSYNEQFF. CDR3 sequence (DNA): TGCGCCAGCAGCTCAACGGGACTAGCGGGAGGACTCTCCTACAATGAGCAGTTCTTC.

The V and J genes are TRBV7-2 and TRBJ2-1, with 8 nucleotides matching TRBD1. Germline values: CDR1 SGHTA, CDR2 FQGNSA. The ends lost 2 bases at V and 3 bases at J; junction bases unmatched: 6. The CDR3 runs to 16 residues. The CDR3 sequence is CASSLSGTGYYNEQFF. In nucleotides, the CDR3 is TGTGCCAGCAGCTTATCCGGGACAGGCTACTACAATGAGCAGTTCTTC. Full variable domain (missing parts from reference TRBV7-2 and TRBJ2-1): GAGVSQSPSNKVTEKGKDVELRCDPISGHTALYWYRQSLGQGLEFLIYFQGNSAPDKSGLPSDRFSAERTGGSVSTLTIQRTQQEDSAVYLCASSLSGTGYYNEQFFGPGTRLTVL.